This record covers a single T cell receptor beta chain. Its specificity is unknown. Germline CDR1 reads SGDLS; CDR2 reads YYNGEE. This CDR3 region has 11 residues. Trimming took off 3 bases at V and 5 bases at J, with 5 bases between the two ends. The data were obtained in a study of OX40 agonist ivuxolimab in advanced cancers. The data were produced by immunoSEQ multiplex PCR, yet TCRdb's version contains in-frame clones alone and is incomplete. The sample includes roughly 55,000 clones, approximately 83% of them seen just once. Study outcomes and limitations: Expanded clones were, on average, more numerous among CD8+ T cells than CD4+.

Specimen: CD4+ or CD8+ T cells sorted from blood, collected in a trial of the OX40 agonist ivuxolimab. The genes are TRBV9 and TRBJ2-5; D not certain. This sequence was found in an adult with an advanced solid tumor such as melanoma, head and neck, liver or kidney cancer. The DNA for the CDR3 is TGTGCCAGCAGCGCCGGGGAGACCCAGTACTTC. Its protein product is CASSAGETQYF.